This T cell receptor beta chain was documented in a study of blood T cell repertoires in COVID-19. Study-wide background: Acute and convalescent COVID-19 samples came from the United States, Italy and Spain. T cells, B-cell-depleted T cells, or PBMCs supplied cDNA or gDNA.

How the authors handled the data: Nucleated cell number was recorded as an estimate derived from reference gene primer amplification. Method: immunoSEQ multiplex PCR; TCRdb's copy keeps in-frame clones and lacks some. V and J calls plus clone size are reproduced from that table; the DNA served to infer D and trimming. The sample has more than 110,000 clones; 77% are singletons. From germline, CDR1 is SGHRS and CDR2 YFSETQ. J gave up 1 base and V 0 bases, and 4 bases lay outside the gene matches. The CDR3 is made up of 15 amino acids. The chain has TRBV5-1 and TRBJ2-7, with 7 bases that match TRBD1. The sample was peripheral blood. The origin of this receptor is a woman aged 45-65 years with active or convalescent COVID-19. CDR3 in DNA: TGCGCCAGCAGCTTGGGGTCGACAGGGTCCTACGAGCAGTACTTC. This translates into CASSLGSTGSYEQYF. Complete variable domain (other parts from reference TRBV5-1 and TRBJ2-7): KAGVTQTPRYLIKTRGQQVTLSCSPISGHRSVSWYQQTPGQGLQFLFEYFSETQRNKGNFPGRFSGRQFSNSRSEMNVSTLELGDSALYLCASSLGSTGSYEQYFGPGTRLTVT.